This is a list of T cell receptor beta chains from one sample in a study of cytomegalovirus exposure and HLA in healthy donors. Method: immunoSEQ multiplex PCR; TCRdb's copy keeps in-frame clones and lacks some. The table lists around 140,000 clones. The sample comprised PBMCs. The receptors here all came from a man aged 18 to 30 in good health and CMV-seronegative. CDR3s include the opening cysteine and the closing phenylalanine or tryptophan. The D gene is left open where the match is weak.

v_gene	d_gene	j_gene	CDR3nt	CDR3aa
TRBV11-3	TRBD2	TRBJ2-7	TGTGCCAGCAGCTTGCTACTAGCGGGAGGTAACGAGCAGTACTTC	CASSLLLAGGNEQYF
TRBV6-1	TRBD2	TRBJ2-5	TGTGCCAGCAGTGAAGGGACTAGCGGGAGGGAGACCCAGTACTTC	CASSEGTSGRETQYF
TRBV5-4	TRBD1	TRBJ1-4	TGTGCCAGCAGCCCTACCGGGACAGGGCTTGAAAAACTGTTTTTT	CASSPTGTGLEKLFF
TRBV6-5	TRBD1	TRBJ2-7	TGTGCCAGCAATACAGGGGACAGGGCCTCCTACGAGCAGTACTTC	CASNTGDRASYEQYF
TRBV5-6	NA	TRBJ1-1	TGTGCCAGCAGCCCCCGGGCTATCCCAGGGGACACTGAAGCTTTCTTT	CASSPRAIPGDTEAFF
TRBV28	NA	TRBJ2-3	TGTGCCAGCAGTTTACCAGGGGTTACAGATACGCAGTATTTT	CASSLPGVTDTQYF
TRBV19	TRBD1	TRBJ1-3	TGTGCCAGTAGTATAATGGGACAGGGGAGTTACTCTGGAAACACCATATATTTT	CASSIMGQGSYSGNTIYF
TRBV5-1	NA	TRBJ1-2	TGCGCCAGCAGCACCCGACAGACCTATGGCTACACCTTC	CASSTRQTYGYTF
TRBV10-3	TRBD1	TRBJ1-1	TGTGCCATCAGCGAGGGGACAGGGGCGAACACTGAAGCTTTCTTT	CAISEGTGANTEAFF
TRBV6-1	TRBD1	TRBJ1-1	TGTGCCAGCAGTGGTCCCCGGGACAGGGGGACTGAAGCTTTCTTT	CASSGPRDRGTEAFF